This T cell receptor (beta chain) was obtained from a study of vaccination and CD4 T cells after COVID-19. Across the study: Post-vaccine sample collection happened at a median of roughly 72 days after dose two, ranging 14 to 241.

The sample holds a few counts of this clonotype. Its antigen is still unknown. The CDR3 length is 15 residues. Germline V gene sequence: CDR1 LNHDA, CDR2 SQIVND (reference sequence). Trimming took 2 bases from V and 4 from J, leaving 12 bases between them. The Oncomine TCR Beta short-read assay sequenced DNA from cultured CD4+ T cells. Using its own MiXCR run on the PCR reads, TCRdb lists one record per CDR3 protein. The sample yields 9,500 to 13,000 distinct CDR3 sequences, about 50% seen once. Regarding treatment: roughly 11-day PBMC culture with coronavirus spike peptide pools or control peptides (ViraFEST assay). T cells were expanded with peptide pools, and expanded clonotypes were identified by TCR sequencing.

This rearrangement joins TRBV19 to TRBJ1-5, with D possibly TRBD1 on 6 matching bases. The sequenced sample consisted of CD4+ T cells from blood, cultured in vitro. This TCR was recovered from a human donor who had recovered from COVID-19. CDR3 amino acids: CASSISGGSNQPQHF. The CDR3 DNA follows: TGTGCCAGTAGTATATCGGGGGGCAGTAATCAGCCCCAGCATTTT.